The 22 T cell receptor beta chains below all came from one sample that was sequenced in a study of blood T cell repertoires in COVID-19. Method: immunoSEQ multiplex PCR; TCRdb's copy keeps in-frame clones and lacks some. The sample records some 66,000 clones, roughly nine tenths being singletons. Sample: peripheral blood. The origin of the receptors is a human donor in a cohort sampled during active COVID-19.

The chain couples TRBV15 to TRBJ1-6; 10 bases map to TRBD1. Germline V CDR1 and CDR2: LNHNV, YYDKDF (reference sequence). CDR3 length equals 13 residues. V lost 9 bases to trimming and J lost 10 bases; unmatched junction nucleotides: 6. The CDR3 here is CATTGQGGSPLHF. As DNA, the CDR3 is TGTGCCACGACCGGACAGGGGGGATCACCCCTCCACTTT.

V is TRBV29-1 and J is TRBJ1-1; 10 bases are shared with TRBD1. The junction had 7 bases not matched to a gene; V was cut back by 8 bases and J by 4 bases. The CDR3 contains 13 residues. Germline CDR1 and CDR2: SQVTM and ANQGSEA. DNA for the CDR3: TGCAGCACCCACGACAGGGGGCCCACTGAAGCTTTCTTT. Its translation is CSTHDRGPTEAFF.

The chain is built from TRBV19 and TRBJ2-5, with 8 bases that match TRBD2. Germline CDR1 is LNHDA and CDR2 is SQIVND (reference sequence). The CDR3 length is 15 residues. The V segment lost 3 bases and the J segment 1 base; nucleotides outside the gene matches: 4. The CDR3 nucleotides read TGTGCCAGTAGTATGGTCCTAGCGGGCCAAGAGACCCAGTACTTC. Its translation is CASSMVLAGQETQYF.

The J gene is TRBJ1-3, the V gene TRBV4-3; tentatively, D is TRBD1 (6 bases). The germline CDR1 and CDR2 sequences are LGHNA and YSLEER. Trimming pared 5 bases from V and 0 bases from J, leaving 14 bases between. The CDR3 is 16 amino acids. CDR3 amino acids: CASSTNRASSGNTIYF. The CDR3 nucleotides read TGCGCCAGCAGCACCAACAGGGCAAGCTCTGGAAACACCATATATTTT.

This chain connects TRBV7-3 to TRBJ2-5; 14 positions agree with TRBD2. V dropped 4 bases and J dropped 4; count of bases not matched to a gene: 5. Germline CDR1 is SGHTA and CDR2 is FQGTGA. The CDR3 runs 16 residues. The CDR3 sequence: CASSSGLAGDRETQYF. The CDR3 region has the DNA TGTGCCAGCAGCTCGGGACTAGCGGGGGACAGAGAGACCCAGTACTTC.

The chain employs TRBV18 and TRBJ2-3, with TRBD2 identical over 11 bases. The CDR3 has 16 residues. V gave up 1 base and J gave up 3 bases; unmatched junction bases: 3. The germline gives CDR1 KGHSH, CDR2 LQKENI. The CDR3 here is CASSPLSSGGTDTQYF. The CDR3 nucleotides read TGTGCCAGCTCACCACTTTCTAGCGGGGGGACAGATACGCAGTATTTT.

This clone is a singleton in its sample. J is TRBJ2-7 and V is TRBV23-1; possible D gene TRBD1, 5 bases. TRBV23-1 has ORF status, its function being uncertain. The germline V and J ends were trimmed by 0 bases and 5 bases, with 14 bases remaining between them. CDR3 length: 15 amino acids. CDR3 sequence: CASSQSGASENEQYF. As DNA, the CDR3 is TGCGCCAGCAGTCAATCTGGGGCCAGTGAGAACGAGCAGTACTTC.

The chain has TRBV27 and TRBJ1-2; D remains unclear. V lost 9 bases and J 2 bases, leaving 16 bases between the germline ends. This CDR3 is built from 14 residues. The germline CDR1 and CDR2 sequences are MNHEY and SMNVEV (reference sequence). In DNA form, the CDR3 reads TGTGCCAGTAACGGGGAGCAGGAGAACTATGGCTACACCTTC. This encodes CASNGEQENYGYTF.

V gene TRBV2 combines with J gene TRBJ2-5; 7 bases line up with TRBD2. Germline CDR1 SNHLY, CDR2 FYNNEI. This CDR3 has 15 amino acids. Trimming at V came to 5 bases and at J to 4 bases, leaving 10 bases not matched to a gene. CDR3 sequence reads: CASSRLGGFGETQYF. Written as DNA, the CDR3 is TGTGCCAGCAGTCGTTTGGGAGGGTTTGGAGAGACCCAGTACTTC.

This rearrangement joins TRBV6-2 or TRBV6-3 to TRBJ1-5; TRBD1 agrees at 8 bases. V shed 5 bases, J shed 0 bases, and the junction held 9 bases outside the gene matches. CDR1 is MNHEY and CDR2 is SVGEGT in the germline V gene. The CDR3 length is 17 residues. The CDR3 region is CASSPSGTGYSNQPQHF. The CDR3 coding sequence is TGTGCCAGCAGTCCCTCCGGGACAGGTTATAGCAATCAGCCCCAGCATTTT.

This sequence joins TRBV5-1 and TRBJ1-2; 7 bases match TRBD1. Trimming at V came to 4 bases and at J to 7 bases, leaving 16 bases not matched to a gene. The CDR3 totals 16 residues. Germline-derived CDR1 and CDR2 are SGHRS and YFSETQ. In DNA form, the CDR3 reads TGCGCCAGCAGCCCGCAGGGACAGCAATCCGCCCTTGGCTACACCTTC. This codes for CASSPQGQQSALGYTF.

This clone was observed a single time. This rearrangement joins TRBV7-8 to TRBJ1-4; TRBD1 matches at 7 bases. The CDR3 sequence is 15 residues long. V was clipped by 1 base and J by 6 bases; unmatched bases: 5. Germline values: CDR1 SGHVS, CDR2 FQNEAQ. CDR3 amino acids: CASSLDQGEDEKLFF. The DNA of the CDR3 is TGTGCCAGCAGCTTAGATCAGGGGGAAGATGAAAAACTGTTTTTT.

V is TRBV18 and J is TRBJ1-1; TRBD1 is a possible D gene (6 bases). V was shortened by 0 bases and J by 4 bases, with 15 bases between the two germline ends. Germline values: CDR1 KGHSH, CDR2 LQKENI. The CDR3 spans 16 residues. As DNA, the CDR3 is TGTGCCAGCTCACCACCGTCTGGGGGCGAGGGCACTGAAGCTTTCTTT. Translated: CASSPPSGGEGTEAFF. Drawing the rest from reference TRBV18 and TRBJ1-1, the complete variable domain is NAGVMQNPRHLVRRRGQEARLRCSPMKGHSHVYWYRQLPEEGLKFMVYLQKENIIDESGMPKERFSAEFPKEGPSILRIQQVVRGDSAAYFCASSPPSGGEGTEAFFGQGTRLTVV.

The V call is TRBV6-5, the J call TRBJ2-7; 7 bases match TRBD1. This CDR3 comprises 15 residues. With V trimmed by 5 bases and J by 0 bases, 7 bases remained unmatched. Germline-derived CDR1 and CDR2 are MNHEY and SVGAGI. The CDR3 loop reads CASSLDRSSSYEQYF. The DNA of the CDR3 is TGTGCCAGCAGTCTGGACAGGTCGAGCTCCTACGAGCAGTACTTC.

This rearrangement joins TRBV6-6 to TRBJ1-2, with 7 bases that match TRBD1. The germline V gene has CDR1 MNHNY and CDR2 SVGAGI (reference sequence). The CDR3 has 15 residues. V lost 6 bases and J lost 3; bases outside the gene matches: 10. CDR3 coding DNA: TGTGCCAGCAGCCTCACAGGGGTCCTTGACTATGGCTACACCTTC. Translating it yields CASSLTGVLDYGYTF.

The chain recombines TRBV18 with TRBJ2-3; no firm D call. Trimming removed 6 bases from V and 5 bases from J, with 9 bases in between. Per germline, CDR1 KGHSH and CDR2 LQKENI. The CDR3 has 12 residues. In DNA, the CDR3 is TGTGCCAGCTCCCCGCTAGAAGATACGCAGTATTTT. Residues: CASSPLEDTQYF. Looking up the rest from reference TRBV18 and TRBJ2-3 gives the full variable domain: NAGVMQNPRHLVRRRGQEARLRCSPMKGHSHVYWYRQLPEEGLKFMVYLQKENIIDESGMPKERFSAEFPKEGPSILRIQQVVRGDSAAYFCASSPLEDTQYFGPGTRLTVL.

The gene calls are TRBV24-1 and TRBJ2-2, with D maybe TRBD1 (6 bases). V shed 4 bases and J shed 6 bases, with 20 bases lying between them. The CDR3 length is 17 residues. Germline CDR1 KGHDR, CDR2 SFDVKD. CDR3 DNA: TGTGCCACCAGTGACCCCCCCGGGACATATGGCGCCGGGGAGCTGTTTTTT. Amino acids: CATSDPPGTYGAGELFF.

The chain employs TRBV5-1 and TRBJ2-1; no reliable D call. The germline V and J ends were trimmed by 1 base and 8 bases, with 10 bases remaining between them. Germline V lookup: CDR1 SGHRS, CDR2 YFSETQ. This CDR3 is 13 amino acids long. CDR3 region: CASSLIFVDEQFF. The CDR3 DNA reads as TGCGCCAGCAGCTTGATATTTGTAGATGAGCAGTTCTTC.

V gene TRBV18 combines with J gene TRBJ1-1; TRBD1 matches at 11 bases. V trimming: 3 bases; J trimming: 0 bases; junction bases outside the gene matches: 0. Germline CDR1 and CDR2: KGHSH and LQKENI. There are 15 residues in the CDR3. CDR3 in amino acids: CASSPGQGVNTEAFF. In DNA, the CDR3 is TGTGCCAGCTCACCGGGACAGGGGGTGAACACTGAAGCTTTCTTT.

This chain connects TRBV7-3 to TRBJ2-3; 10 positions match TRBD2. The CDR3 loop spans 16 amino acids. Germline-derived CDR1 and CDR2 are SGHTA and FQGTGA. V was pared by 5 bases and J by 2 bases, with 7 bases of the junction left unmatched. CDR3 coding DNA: TGTGCCAGCAGCACCAAAGGACTAGCGGACACAGATACGCAGTATTTT. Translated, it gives CASSTKGLADTDTQYF.

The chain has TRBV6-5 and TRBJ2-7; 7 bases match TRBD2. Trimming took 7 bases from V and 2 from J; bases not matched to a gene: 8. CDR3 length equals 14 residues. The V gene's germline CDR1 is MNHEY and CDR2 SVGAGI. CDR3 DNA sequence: TGTGCCAGCACCGGAGCGGGGTACGCCTACGAGCAGTACTTC. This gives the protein CASTGAGYAYEQYF.

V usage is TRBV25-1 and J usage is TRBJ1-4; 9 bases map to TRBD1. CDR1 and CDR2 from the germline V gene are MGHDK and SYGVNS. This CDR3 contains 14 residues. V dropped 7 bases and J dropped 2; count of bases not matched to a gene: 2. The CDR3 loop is CASTGTGTNEKLFF. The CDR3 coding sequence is TGTGCCAGCACGGGGACAGGGACTAATGAAAAACTGTTTTTT.